This TCR beta chain was identified in a study of T cells expressing NK-cell markers. Study context: Sorted CD3+CD56+NKG2C+, CD3+CD56+NKG2C- and CD3+CD56-NKG2C+ T-cell subsets were beta-chain profiled. One of the eight sequenced donors was seronegative, whereas the other seven were HCMV-seropositive.

Reprocessing the 5' RACE reads, TCRdb reports a single entry for every CDR3 protein and omits DNA. This table lists about 460,000 distinct CDR3 sequences. Germline assignment: CDR1 MNHEY and CDR2 SVGEGT. The CDR3 length is 16 residues. The rearrangement joins TRBV6-2 or TRBV6-3 to TRBJ2-3; TCRdb proposes TRBD2, but this gene call is untestable without DNA. The sequenced sample consisted of blood T cells: a sorted CD56 or NKG2C T cell subset, CD4+ or CD8+ T cells, or bulk PBMC T cells (not recorded which). This receptor was identified in a woman aged 45-60 years in good health. The CDR3 is CASRTRDSSSTDTQYF.